This T cell receptor beta chain was sequenced in a study of graft-versus-host responses after intestinal transplantation. Overall study context: Isolated intestinal, liver-intestinal, or multivisceral transplants had been given to the recipients. The recipients all started with anti-thymocyte globulin induction and then took tacrolimus and steroids for 3 to 4 years.

This CDR3 spans 13 amino acids. In germline, CDR1 is MNHNS, CDR2 SASEGT. Deletions cut 6 bases from V and 6 bases from J, with 13 bases between. Method: immunoSEQ multiplex PCR; TCRdb's copy keeps in-frame clones and lacks some. Here the sample spans approximately 79,000 clones, roughly 80% being singletons. About this clone itself: The antigen is unknown.

Study observations and caveats: The study found high graft-versus-host to host-versus-graft clonal ratios in allografts of patients with graft-donor T cell macrochimerism. Ileal or blood samples showed some GvH clones first, and such clones were also found in recipient marrow.

This receptor was taken from a human donor who received an intestinal transplant. V usage is TRBV6-1 and J usage is TRBJ2-3; maybe TRBD2 (5 bases). Sequencing used unstimulated CD4+ T cells sorted from spleen or lymph node cells, obtained before intestinal transplant. CDR3 amino acids: CASRGWTGDTQYF. The CDR3 DNA follows: TGTGCCAGCAGGGGGTGGACGGGGGATACGCAGTATTTT.